A selection of T cell receptor beta chains follows, all from one sample in a study of tumor T cells in aggressive B-cell lymphoma. Here immunoSEQ multiplex PCR was the method, and the copy in TCRdb shows in-frame clones only, minus some. In the table there are roughly 3,800 clones, 94% of which are singletons. Specimen: tumor tissue. The receptor set was obtained from an adult with diffuse large B cell lymphoma. Both conserved end residues are part of each CDR3.

V gene	CDR3 length	J gene	CDR3 protein
TRBV5-1	12	TRBJ2-5	CASSLSEETQYF
TRBV19	15	TRBJ1-2	CASSESQALNYGYTF
TRBV7-3	15	TRBJ2-2	CASSYGTPNTGELFF
TRBV5-1	14	TRBJ2-1	CASSRGGEGNEQFF
TRBV9	16	TRBJ2-7	CASSPSHRGQGYEQYF
TRBV6-6	14	TRBJ2-1	CASSYEGDVYEQFF
TRBV6-5	13	TRBJ2-7	CASRRTGTYEQYF
TRBV18	14	TRBJ1-1	CASSPQQGDTEAFF
TRBV5-1	14	TRBJ2-1	CASSTGQVYNEQFF
TRBV7-9	14	TRBJ2-7	CASSSSGATYEQYF
TRBV18	13	TRBJ1-2	CASSPDRDYGYTF
TRBV15	14	TRBJ2-2	CATSPRTRDGELFF
TRBV11-2	16	TRBJ2-6	CASSLRRSSGANVLTF
TRBV18	14	TRBJ2-3	CASSPPESTDTQYF
TRBV30	13	TRBJ2-7	CAWRDRGTYEQYF
TRBV14	21	TRBJ2-1	CASSQDSRLAGRTHSYNEQFF
TRBV2	14	TRBJ2-7	CASKGTSDTYEQYF
TRBV4-2	15	TRBJ2-7	CASSQGSGMTYEQYF
TRBV5-1	16	TRBJ2-3	CASSYLGGGAGDTQYF
TRBV4-2	17	TRBJ2-2	CASSQDTGGLDTGELFF
TRBV18	17	TRBJ2-2	CASSPEMDRTNTGELFF
TRBV7-2	15	TRBJ2-1	CASSLGSGTRGEQFF
TRBV7-6	13	TRBJ1-1	CASSFGRTTEAFF
TRBV7-6	15	TRBJ1-2	CASSPQTGPNYGYTF
TRBV5-4	11	TRBJ2-1	CASSFRGEQFF
TRBV18	13	TRBJ1-2	CASSLQDTYGYTF
TRBV29-1	13	TRBJ2-7	CSVDGTGSHEQYF
TRBV5-1	14	TRBJ1-1	CASSLQGPNTEAFF
TRBV29-1	13	TRBJ1-4	CSVHTSTNEKLFF
TRBV19	16	TRBJ1-5	CASHSRDRGFNQPQHF
TRBV7-9	15	TRBJ2-1	CASSFGGTLYNEQFF
TRBV7-2	15	TRBJ2-1	CASSLGLAGGQKQFF
TRBV5-8	12	TRBJ1-1	CASRGGSREAFF
TRBV4-1	15	TRBJ2-5	CASSHVAGWGETQYF
TRBV28	14	TRBJ2-7	CASISLQGVNEQYF
TRBV6-1	15	TRBJ1-1	CASSGAATANTEAFF
TRBV5-1	17	TRBJ2-7	CASSLAGLAGASYEQYF
TRBV19	13	TRBJ2-7	CASSMGSSYEQYF
TRBV21-1	16	TRBJ2-3	CASSALLAASTDTQYF
TRBV28	12	TRBJ2-3	CASSTPSDTQYF
TRBV5-1	15	TRBJ2-1	CASSLVLAGTIEQFF
TRBV18	17	TRBJ2-4	CASSPPSDRGIGNIQYF
TRBV18	16	TRBJ2-2	CASSRHRDYYTGELFF
TRBV30	15	TRBJ2-3	CAWSPGLAGGDTQYF
TRBV19	14	TRBJ1-1	CASSWDRGRTEAFF
TRBV27	14	TRBJ2-1	CASSPLSSYNEQFF
TRBV28	15	TRBJ1-5	CASSLWGASNQPQHF
TRBV2	13	TRBJ2-7	CASSGTGGYEQYF
TRBV28	14	TRBJ1-5	CASRPGQGGQPQHF
TRBV5-1	15	TRBJ2-1	CASSPGQGMYNEQFF
TRBV9	15	TRBJ2-3	CASSSGTGGTDTQYF
TRBV29-1	12	TRBJ1-2	CSVDSGHGGYTF
TRBV28	14	TRBJ1-2	CASSFLTPVYGYTF
TRBV20-1	11	TRBJ1-1	CSAKPPGRAFF
TRBV5-1	13	TRBJ2-2	CASSFGDTGELFF
TRBV5-1	13	TRBJ1-2	CASSSTGSYGYTF
TRBV29-1	14	TRBJ1-1	CSVRTGQGNTEAFF
TRBV28	12	TRBJ1-1	CASSSGGTEAFF